The rows below give T cell receptor beta chains drawn from one sample of a study of blood T cell repertoires in COVID-19. The assay was immunoSEQ multiplex PCR, and TCRdb's table has in-frame clones only and misses some. Found here are about 190,000 clones, approximately 90% of them singletons; the top ten hold 5% to 7.5%. Specimen: peripheral blood. These TCRs come from a woman in her thirties or forties who had recovered from COVID-19. Each CDR3 is given with its conserved first and last residue. The D gene is left open where the match is weak. Expanded clones get a size class; other rows say once, few or many, or leave the size out.

>-|TRBJ2-1|-|TRBV29-1
TGCAGCGTTTTAGTGTACAATGAGCAGTTCTTC
CSVLVYNEQFF
>few|TRBJ2-2|TRBD2|TRBV10-3
TGTGCCATCAGTGGTCCCAACAGAGCGCTAGCGGGGGAGGTACCCTGGGAGCTGTTTTTT
CAISGPNRALAGEVPWELFF
>-|TRBJ2-7|TRBD2|TRBV3-1/TRBV3-2
TGTGCCAGCAGCCAAGCTTTTGGCGGGAGCTACGAGCAGTACTTC
CASSQAFGGSYEQYF
>few|TRBJ1-5|-|TRBV6-5
TGTGCCAGCAGTTACGGGGGAGGACCCCAGCATTTT
CASSYGGGPQHF
>-|TRBJ2-7|TRBD2|TRBV5-1
TGCGCCAGCAGCTTGGCGGGGGGTGACTACGAGCAGTACTTC
CASSLAGGDYEQYF
>-|TRBJ1-1|TRBD1|TRBV6-5
TGTGCCAGCAGTTACGACAGGGACACTGAAGCTTTCTTT
CASSYDRDTEAFF
>-|TRBJ2-5|TRBD1|TRBV7-7
TGTGCCAGCAGCTCTGGACAGGGGCGACAAGAGACCCAGTACTTC
CASSSGQGRQETQYF
>-|TRBJ1-5|-|TRBV19
TGTGCCAGTAGTATAGAGGGGGGGGAGCAGCCCCAGCATTTT
CASSIEGGEQPQHF
>few|TRBJ2-1|-|TRBV11-2
TGTGCCAGCAGCTTAATCCGCGGGAAAGGCAATGAGCAGTTCTTC
CASSLIRGKGNEQFF
>-|TRBJ1-5|-|TRBV18
TGTGCCAGCTCACCTACGACAGATCAGCCCCAGCATTTT
CASSPTTDQPQHF
>-|TRBJ1-5|TRBD1|TRBV19
TGTGCCAGTATCCTCTCGGGACAGACTGCCAATCAGCCCCAGCATTTT
CASILSGQTANQPQHF
>-|TRBJ1-1|TRBD1|TRBV7-8
TGTGCCAGCAGCCCTACGGACAGGGGGAACACTGAAGCTTTCTTT
CASSPTDRGNTEAFF
>-|TRBJ1-2|TRBD1|TRBV4-3
TGCGCCAGCAGCCAAGCAGGGGGCGATGGCTACACCTTC
CASSQAGGDGYTF
>-|TRBJ1-6|-|TRBV5-1
TGCGCCAGCAGCCCCGACATGGCACCCCTCCACTTT
CASSPDMAPLHF
>-|TRBJ1-2|-|TRBV9
TGTGCCAGCAGCCCACAGGGTGAGGATGGCTACACCTTC
CASSPQGEDGYTF
>-|TRBJ2-7|TRBD2|TRBV3-1/TRBV3-2
TGTGCCAGCAGCCAAGTGCGGGGGGCACTTGCCTACGAGCAGTACTTC
CASSQVRGALAYEQYF
>-|TRBJ2-5|-|TRBV7-2
TGTGCCAGCAGCCTAACGGGTCAAGGGGTAGGGGAGACCCAGTACTTC
CASSLTGQGVGETQYF
>-|TRBJ1-2|-|TRBV10-2
TGCGCCAGCAGTGGGGGGGGTGGCTACACCTTC
CASSGGGGYTF
>-|TRBJ2-1|TRBD2|TRBV3-1/TRBV3-2
TGTGCCAGCAGTCGGTTAGCGGGAAGCTCCTACAATGAGCAGTTCTTC
CASSRLAGSSYNEQFF
>-|TRBJ2-7|TRBD1|TRBV19
TGTGCCAGTAGTGATAGGGGGACAGGGGCCTACGAGCAGTACTTC
CASSDRGTGAYEQYF
>once|TRBJ1-3|-|TRBV19
TGTGCCAGTAGTATCGGGTCATCTGGAAACACCATATATTTT
CASSIGSSGNTIYF
>-|TRBJ2-7|-|TRBV14
TGTGCCAGCAGCCAAGGATGGGCAGGGCTAGGCTACGAGCAGTACTTC
CASSQGWAGLGYEQYF
>few|TRBJ2-7|TRBD1|TRBV6-5
TGTGCCAGCAGTTACATTGGCGGGACAGGGGGACACGAGCAGTACTTC
CASSYIGGTGGHEQYF
>-|TRBJ1-2|TRBD1|TRBV29-1
TGCAGCGTTGGCCAGGGGGTTCTGGGCTATGGCTACACCTTC
CSVGQGVLGYGYTF
>few|TRBJ2-2|-|TRBV15
TGTGCCACCAGCAGAGAGCTGAGACTGGAGACCGGGGAGCTGTTTTTT
CATSRELRLETGELFF
>-|TRBJ1-6|-|TRBV19
TGTGCCAGTAGTTCGAGCCGGGACTCCTATAATTCACCCCTCCACTTT
CASSSSRDSYNSPLHF
>-|TRBJ2-2|-|TRBV30
TGTGCCTGGACGGGAGCGAACACCGGGGAGCTGTTTTTT
CAWTGANTGELFF
>-|TRBJ1-1|-|TRBV15
TGTGCCACCAGCAGAGCTCTCCGAAGCCTCTCTGAAGCTTTCTTT
CATSRALRSLSEAFF
>-|TRBJ1-2|-|TRBV10-1
TGCGCCAGCAGTGTCCCCAGGAACTATGGCTACACCTTC
CASSVPRNYGYTF
>-|TRBJ1-2|TRBD1|TRBV5-6
TGTGCCAGCAGCTCTCCGACAGGGGTCCCCAACTACGGCTACACCTTC
CASSSPTGVPNYGYTF
>once|TRBJ2-3|TRBD2|TRBV20-1
TGCAGTGCTAGTATGCTAGCGGGCTTTAAGGGGGATACGCAGTATTTT
CSASMLAGFKGDTQYF